The next 21 T cell receptor beta chains were all read from a single sample in a study of Graves' ophthalmopathy and Graves' hyperthyroidism. The TCR beta CDR3 regions underwent amplification from RNA transcripts. RT-PCR was first run with HTBI primers, then multiplex PCR in a second round. TCRdb recomputed calls from the multiplex PCR reads with MiXCR, one row per CDR3 protein. The data hold hundreds of thousands of distinct CDR3 sequences, with about 20% observed a single time. Sequencing used peripheral blood. The receptors here all came from a woman between 18 and 29 years old with stable Graves' hyperthyroidism. Some clones in this sample may be carry-over from other donors' samples.

A few counts support this clonotype. The CDR3 coding sequence is TGTGCCAGTAGTAAGGGGGGGCTTCAAGAGACCCAGTACTTC. Translation: CASSKGGLQETQYF. The chain carries TRBV19 and TRBJ2-5; tentatively, D is TRBD2 (7 bases). In germline, CDR1 is LNHDA, CDR2 SQIVND (reference sequence). CDR3 length equals 14 residues. V lost 4 bases to trimming and J lost 2 bases, with 11 bases between them.

This clonotype has a count of ten or more. This sequence joins TRBV6-1 and TRBJ1-1; TRBD1 aligns across 12 bases. Trimming took 4 bases from V and 3 from J; bases not matched to a gene: 9. From germline, CDR1 is MNHNS and CDR2 SASEGT. CDR3 length equals 17 residues. The CDR3 region has the DNA TGTGCCAGCAGTGTCCGGGACAGGGGGCTATCGGACACTGAAGCTTTCTTT. Its translation: CASSVRDRGLSDTEAFF.

This clonotype has a count of ten or more. The rearrangement links TRBV19 to TRBJ1-5; 12 positions agree with TRBD1. With V trimmed by 1 base and J by 7 bases, 8 bases remained unmatched. The CDR3 is 17 amino acids. The germline V gene encodes CDR1 LNHDA and CDR2 SQIVND (reference sequence). The CDR3 DNA reads as TGTGCCAGTAGTATAGGGCGGGACAGGGGGCGCCGACAGCCCCAGCATTTT. It translates to CASSIGRDRGRRQPQHF.

V is TRBV6-5 and J is TRBJ2-5, with 8 bases matching TRBD2. CDR1 is MNHEY and CDR2 is SVGAGI in the germline V gene. This CDR3 is 15 amino acids long. With 1 base clipped from V and 5 bases from J, the junction kept 6 bases outside the gene matches. The DNA of the CDR3 is TGTGCCAGCAGTTACTACGGCGGGGGGATGGAGACCCAGTACTTC. It yields the protein CASSYYGGGMETQYF.

This clonotype has more than one count but fewer than ten. V usage is TRBV4-1 and J usage is TRBJ1-2; D remains ambiguous. Per germline, CDR1 MGHRA and CDR2 YSYEKL. CDR3 length equals 17 residues. The V end was cut by 0 bases, the J end by 5 bases, with 19 bases between. The CDR3 region has the DNA TGCGCCAGCAGCCAAGATCGGGAGAGATCGCCCCATTATGGCTACACCTTC. This gives the protein CASSQDRERSPHYGYTF.

The sample holds many counts of this clonotype. The chain has TRBV6-1 and TRBJ2-7, with TRBD2 as a possible D gene (5 bases). CDR1 and CDR2 from the germline V gene are MNHNS and SASEGT. Deletions cut 2 bases from V and 2 bases from J, with 10 bases between. This CDR3 contains 14 residues. Written as DNA, the CDR3 is TGTGCCAGCAGTGAAACGCGGGTTCCCTACGAGCAGTACTTC. Translating it yields CASSETRVPYEQYF.

This clonotype was seen repeatedly, ten times or more. The chain couples TRBV11-3 to TRBJ1-1; tentatively, D is TRBD1 (6 bases). Trimming shortened V by 6 bases and J by 4 bases, and 12 bases separated the two germline ends. Germline assignment: CDR1 SGHNT and CDR2 YENEEA. The CDR3 length is 13 residues. The CDR3 DNA reads TGTGCCAGCAGTCCAGGGGAAGGCACTGAAGCTTTCTTT. This translates into CASSPGEGTEAFF.

Points on this clonotype: Lacking the conserved final phenylalanine or tryptophan, this CDR3 likely reflects a read error. The J gene is TRBJ1-3, the V gene TRBV6-9; TRBD1 matches at 9 bases. Germline values: CDR1 MNHGY, CDR2 SVAAGI. The CDR3 has 21 amino acids. The CDR3 region is CASSHSWAGTGPPRSENTIYL. CDR3 bases: TGTGCCAGCAGTCATAGCTGGGCCGGGACAGGGCCCCCTCGTTCTGAAAACACCATATATTTG.

This clonotype appeared many times. The gene calls are TRBV28 and TRBJ2-5, with D maybe TRBD1 (5 bases). Trimming removed 7 bases at V and 2 bases at J, with 11 bases between. CDR1 is MDHEN and CDR2 is SYDVKM in the germline V gene. The CDR3 contains 13 residues. The CDR3 loop reads CASTDSGQETQYF. The CDR3 DNA follows: TGTGCCAGCACCGACAGTGGACAAGAGACCCAGTACTTC. Looking up the rest from reference TRBV28 and TRBJ2-5 gives the full variable domain: DVKVTQSSRYLVKRTGEKVFLECVQDMDHENMFWYRQDPGLGLRLIYFSYDVKMKEKGDIPEGYSVSREKKERFSLILESASTNQTSMYLCASTDSGQETQYFGPGTRLLVL.

This clonotype showed up many times. The chain has TRBV7-3 and TRBJ1-1, with D maybe TRBD1 (6 bases). CDR1 and CDR2 (germline): SGHTA, FQGTGA. The CDR3 is 14 amino acids. V dropped 2 bases and J dropped 4 bases, with 11 bases sitting between them. The CDR3 nucleotides are TGTGCCAGCAGCTTAGACAGGACCTCCACTGAAGCTTTCTTT. This sequence encodes CASSLDRTSTEAFF.

This clonotype showed up just a few times. A much larger clone sits a single nucleotide away, making a read error possible. J is TRBJ1-6 and V is TRBV18; D unclear. CDR1 KGHSH and CDR2 LQKENI come from the germline V gene. This CDR3 has 14 residues. The CDR3 loop reads CVSSPPSSSIPLHF. DNA for the CDR3: TGTGTCAGCTCACCACCGAGTTCGAGTATTCCCCTCCACTTT.

This clonotype was recorded at least ten times. V and J are TRBV29-1 and TRBJ2-7; TRBD2 is a possible D gene (5 bases). Per the germline V gene, CDR1 is SQVTM and CDR2 is ANQGSEA. V gave up 7 bases and J gave up 5 bases, with 21 bases separating them. This CDR3 contains 14 residues. The CDR3 here is CSGREGSSQDEQYF. In DNA form, the CDR3 reads TGCAGCGGACGTGAGGGCTCCTCTCAGGACGAGCAGTACTTC.

This clonotype was observed many times. This rearrangement joins TRBV7-2 to TRBJ1-2; D remains ambiguous. Germline values: CDR1 SGHTA, CDR2 FQGNSA. Trimming removed 5 bases at V and 0 bases at J, with 10 bases between. This CDR3 region has 14 residues. Written as DNA, the CDR3 is TGTGCCAGCAGCCCTCTGGCAGCTAACTATGGCTACACCTTC. Its translation is CASSPLAANYGYTF.

At least ten counts were recorded for this clonotype. The chain links TRBV11-2 to TRBJ1-2, with D possibly matching TRBD1 (5 bases). V shed 0 bases and J shed 6 bases, with 23 bases lying between them. The CDR3 runs 18 residues. Germline CDR1 SGHAT, CDR2 FQNNGV. The CDR3 is CASSLETGTRGIRHGYTF. CDR3 coding DNA: TGTGCCAGCAGCTTAGAAACCGGGACTCGGGGTATCAGACATGGCTACACCTTC. Drawing the rest from reference TRBV11-2 and TRBJ1-2, the complete variable domain is EAGVAQSPRYKIIEKRQSVAFWCNPISGHATLYWYQQILGQGPKLLIQFQNNGVVDDSQLPKDRFSAERLKGVDSTLKIQPAKLEDSAVYLCASSLETGTRGIRHGYTFGSGTRLTVV.

The CDR3 coding sequence is TGTGCCAGTAACCTAGCGGGGGGACCCACCGGGGAGCTGTTTTTT. It encodes CASNLAGGPTGELFF. The genes are TRBV2 and TRBJ2-2, with 11 nucleotides matching TRBD2. Germline V CDR1 and CDR2: SNHLY, FYNNEI. The CDR3 is 15 amino acids. Losses at the gene ends were 9 bases for V and 4 bases for J; bases not matched to a gene: 7.

Concerning this clonotype: Just one base apart from a much larger clone, this may be a read error. The CDR3 is CASSLSWTGMTTEACF. The CDR3 nucleotides read TGTGCCAGCAGTTTATCGTGGACAGGGATGACCACTGAAGCTTGCTTT. This chain links TRBV27 with TRBJ1-1, with 8 bases that match TRBD1. The CDR3 is 16 amino acids. CDR1 and CDR2 from the germline V gene are MNHEY and SMNVEV (reference sequence).

This clonotype has more than one count but fewer than ten. This chain uses TRBV5-1 with TRBJ2-7, with D possibly matching TRBD1 (7 bases). The CDR3 is made up of 15 amino acids. V lost 4 bases to trimming and J lost 3 bases, with 17 bases between them. Looked up from germline, CDR1 is SGHRS and CDR2 is YFSETQ. The CDR3 region has the DNA TGCGCCAGCAGCGTCTTGGTCCAGGGGGGCTACGAGCAGTACTTC. Translated, it gives CASSVLVQGGYEQYF.

This clonotype was recorded at least ten times. The chain links TRBV11-1 to TRBJ2-5; D call uncertain. The CDR3 runs to 14 residues. Germline V gives CDR1 SGHAT, CDR2 FQDESV (reference sequence). V gave up 3 bases and J gave up 5 bases, with 13 bases separating them. CDR3 amino acids: CASSLVWVRETQYF. The CDR3 DNA sequence: TGTGCCAGCAGCTTGGTGTGGGTTCGGGAGACCCAGTACTTC.

This clonotype was observed a single time. V gene TRBV24-1 combines with J gene TRBJ2-5, with D perhaps TRBD1 or TRBD2 (5 bases each). Trimming pared 4 bases from V and 3 bases from J, leaving 11 bases between. Germline V gene lookup returns CDR1 KGHDR and CDR2 SFDVKD. The CDR3 spans 14 residues. The CDR3 protein is CATSELGTEETQYF. The CDR3 nucleotides are TGTGCCACCAGTGAACTCGGGACGGAAGAGACCCAGTACTTC.

This clonotype occurred many times. This rearrangement joins TRBV10-3 to TRBJ2-7; 9 bases agree with TRBD1. The CDR3 has 14 residues. The germline V gene has CDR1 ENHRY and CDR2 SYGVKD. The ends lost 6 bases at V and 5 bases at J; junction bases unmatched: 8. CDR3 coding DNA: TGTGCCATCAGGGAACAGGGGGCGCCCCACGAGCAGTACTTC. This encodes CAIREQGAPHEQYF.

This clonotype has a count of ten or more. V and J are TRBV15 and TRBJ2-4; D is ambiguous. CDR3 length: 15 amino acids. Trimming stripped 1 base from V and 0 bases from J, with 7 bases between. The germline V gene has CDR1 LNHNV and CDR2 YYDKDF (reference sequence). This CDR3 reads CATSRVQLAKNIQYF. The CDR3 nucleotides are TGTGCCACCAGCAGAGTACAGTTAGCCAAAAACATTCAGTACTTC.